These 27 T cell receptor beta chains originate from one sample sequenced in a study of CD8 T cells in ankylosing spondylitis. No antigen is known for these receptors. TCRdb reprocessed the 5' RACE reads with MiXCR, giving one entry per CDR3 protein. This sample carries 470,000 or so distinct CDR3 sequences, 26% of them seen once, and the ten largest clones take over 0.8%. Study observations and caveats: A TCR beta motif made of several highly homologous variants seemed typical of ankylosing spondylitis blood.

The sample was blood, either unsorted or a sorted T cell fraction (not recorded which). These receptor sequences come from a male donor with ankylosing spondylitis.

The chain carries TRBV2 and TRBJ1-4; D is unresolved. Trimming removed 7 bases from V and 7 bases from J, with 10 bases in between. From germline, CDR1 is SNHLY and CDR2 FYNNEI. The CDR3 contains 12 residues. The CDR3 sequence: CASNQIGEKLFF. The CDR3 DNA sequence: TGTGCCAGCAACCAAATAGGTGAAAAACTGTTTTTT.

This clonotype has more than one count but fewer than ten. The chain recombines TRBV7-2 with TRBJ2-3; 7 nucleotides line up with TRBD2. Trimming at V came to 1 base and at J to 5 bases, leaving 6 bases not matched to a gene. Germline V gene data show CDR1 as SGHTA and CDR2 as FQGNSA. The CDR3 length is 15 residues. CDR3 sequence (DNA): TGTGCCAGCAGCTTAGGGGGGAGGGCCAAAGATACGCAGTATTTT. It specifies CASSLGGRAKDTQYF.

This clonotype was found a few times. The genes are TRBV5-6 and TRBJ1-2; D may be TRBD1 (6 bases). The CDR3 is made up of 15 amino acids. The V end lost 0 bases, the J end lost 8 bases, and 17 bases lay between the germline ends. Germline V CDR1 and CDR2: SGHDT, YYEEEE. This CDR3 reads CASSLGGRGGNGYTF. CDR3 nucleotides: TGTGCCAGCAGCTTGGGCGGCAGGGGAGGTAACGGCTACACCTTC.

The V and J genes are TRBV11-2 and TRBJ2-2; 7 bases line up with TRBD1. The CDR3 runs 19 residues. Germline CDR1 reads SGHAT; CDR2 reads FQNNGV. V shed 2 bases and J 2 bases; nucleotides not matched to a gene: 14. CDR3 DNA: TGTGCCAGCAGCTTACCCACAGGGGCTGAACTAAGTAACACCGGGGAGCTGTTTTTT. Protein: CASSLPTGAELSNTGELFF.

CDR3 loop: CSAEAYITASGEGMEANEQFF. CDR3 nucleotides: TGCAGTGCGGAGGCATATATCACGGCTAGCGGGGAAGGGATGGAGGCGAATGAGCAGTTCTTC. The V gene is TRBV20-1, the J gene TRBJ2-1; 9 bases are shared with TRBD2. V lost 6 bases, J lost 7 bases, and 31 bases stayed unmatched. The CDR3 runs to 21 residues. Germline V gives CDR1 DFQATT, CDR2 SNEGSKA (reference sequence).

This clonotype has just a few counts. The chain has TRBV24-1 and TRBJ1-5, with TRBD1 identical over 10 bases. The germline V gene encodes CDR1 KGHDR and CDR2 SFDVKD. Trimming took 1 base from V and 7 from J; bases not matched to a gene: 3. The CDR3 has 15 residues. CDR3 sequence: CATSDFGDRGQPQHF. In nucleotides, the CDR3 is TGTGCCACCAGTGATTTCGGGGACAGGGGACAGCCCCAGCATTTT.

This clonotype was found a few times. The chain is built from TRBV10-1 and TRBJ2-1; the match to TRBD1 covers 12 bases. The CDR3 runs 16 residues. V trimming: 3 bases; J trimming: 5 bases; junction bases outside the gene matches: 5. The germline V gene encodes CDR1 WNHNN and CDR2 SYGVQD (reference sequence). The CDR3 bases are TGCGCCAGCAGTGACCCGGGACAGGGGGCCGACAATGAGCAGTTCTTC. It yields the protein CASSDPGQGADNEQFF.

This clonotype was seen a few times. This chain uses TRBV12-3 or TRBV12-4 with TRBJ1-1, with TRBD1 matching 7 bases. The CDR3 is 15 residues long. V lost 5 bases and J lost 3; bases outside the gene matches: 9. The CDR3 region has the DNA TGTGCCAGCAGTCGGGACAGATTGGGCCACACTGAAGCTTTCTTT. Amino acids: CASSRDRLGHTEAFF.

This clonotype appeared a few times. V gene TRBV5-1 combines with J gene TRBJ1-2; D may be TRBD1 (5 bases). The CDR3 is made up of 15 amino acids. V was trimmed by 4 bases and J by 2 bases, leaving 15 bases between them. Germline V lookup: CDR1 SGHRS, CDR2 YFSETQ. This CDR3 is CASSVGTYDNYGYTF. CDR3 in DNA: TGCGCCAGCAGCGTCGGGACTTACGACAACTATGGCTACACCTTC.

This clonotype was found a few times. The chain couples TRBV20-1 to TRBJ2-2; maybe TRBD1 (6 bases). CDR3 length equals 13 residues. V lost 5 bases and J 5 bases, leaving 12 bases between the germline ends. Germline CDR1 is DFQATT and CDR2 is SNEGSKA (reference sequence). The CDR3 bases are TGCAGTGCTTCCGGGACATCTACCGGGGAGCTGTTTTTT. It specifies CSASGTSTGELFF.

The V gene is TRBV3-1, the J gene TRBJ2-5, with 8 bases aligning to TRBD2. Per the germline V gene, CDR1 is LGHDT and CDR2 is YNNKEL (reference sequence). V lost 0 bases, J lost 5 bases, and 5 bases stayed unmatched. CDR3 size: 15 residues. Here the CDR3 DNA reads TGTGCCAGCAGCCAAGACCTGACTAGCGCGGAGACCCAGTACTTC. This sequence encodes CASSQDLTSAETQYF.

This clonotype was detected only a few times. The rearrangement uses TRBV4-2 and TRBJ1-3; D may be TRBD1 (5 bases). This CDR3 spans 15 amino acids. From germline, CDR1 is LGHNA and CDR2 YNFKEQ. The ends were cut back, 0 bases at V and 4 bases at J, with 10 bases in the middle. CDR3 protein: CASSQDEGSGNTIYF. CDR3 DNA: TGTGCCAGCAGCCAAGATGAGGGGTCCGGAAACACCATATATTTT.

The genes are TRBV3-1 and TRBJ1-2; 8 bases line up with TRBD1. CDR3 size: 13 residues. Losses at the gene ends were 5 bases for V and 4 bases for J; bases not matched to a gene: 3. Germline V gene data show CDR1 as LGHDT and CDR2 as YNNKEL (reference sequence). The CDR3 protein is CASSETGGYGYTF. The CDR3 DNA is TGTGCCAGCAGCGAAACAGGGGGCTATGGCTACACCTTC.

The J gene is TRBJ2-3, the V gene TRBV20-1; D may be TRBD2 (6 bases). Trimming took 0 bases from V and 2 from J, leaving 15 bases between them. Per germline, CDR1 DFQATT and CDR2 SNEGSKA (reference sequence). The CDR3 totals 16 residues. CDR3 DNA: TGCAGTGCTAGAGATCGGACTACCAGCTCCACAGATACGCAGTATTTT. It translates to CSARDRTTSSTDTQYF.

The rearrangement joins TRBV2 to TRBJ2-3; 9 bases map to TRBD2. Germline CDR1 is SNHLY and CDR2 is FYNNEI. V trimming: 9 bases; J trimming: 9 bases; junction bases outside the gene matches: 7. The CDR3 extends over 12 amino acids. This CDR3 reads CASGTSTRTQYF. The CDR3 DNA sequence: TGTGCCAGTGGGACTAGCACCCGCACGCAGTATTTT.

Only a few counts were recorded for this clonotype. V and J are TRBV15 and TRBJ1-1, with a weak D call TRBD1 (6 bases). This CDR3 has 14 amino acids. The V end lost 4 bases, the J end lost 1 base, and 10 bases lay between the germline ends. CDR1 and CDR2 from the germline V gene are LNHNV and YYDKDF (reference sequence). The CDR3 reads CATSKEGGNTEAFF. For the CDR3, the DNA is TGTGCCACCAGCAAGGAGGGGGGGAACACTGAAGCTTTCTTT.

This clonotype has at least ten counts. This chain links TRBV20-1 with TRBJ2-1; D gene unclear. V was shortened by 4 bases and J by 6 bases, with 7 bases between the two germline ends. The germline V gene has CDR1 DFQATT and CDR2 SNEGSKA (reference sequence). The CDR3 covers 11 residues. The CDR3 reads CSANIFNEQFF. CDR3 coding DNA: TGCAGTGCTAACATATTCAATGAGCAGTTCTTC.

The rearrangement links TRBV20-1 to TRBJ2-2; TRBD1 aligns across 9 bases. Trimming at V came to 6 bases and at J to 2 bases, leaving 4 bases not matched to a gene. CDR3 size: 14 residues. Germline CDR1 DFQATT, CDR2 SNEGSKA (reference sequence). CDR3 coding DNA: TGCAGTGCAACGGGACAGGGTAACACCGGGGAGCTGTTTTTT. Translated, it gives CSATGQGNTGELFF.

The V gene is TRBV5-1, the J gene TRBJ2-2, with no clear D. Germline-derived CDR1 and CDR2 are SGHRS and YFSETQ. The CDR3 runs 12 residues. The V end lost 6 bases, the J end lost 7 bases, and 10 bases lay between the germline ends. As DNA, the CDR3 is TGCGCCAGCAAAAGGGATAACGGGGAGCTGTTTTTT. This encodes CASKRDNGELFF.

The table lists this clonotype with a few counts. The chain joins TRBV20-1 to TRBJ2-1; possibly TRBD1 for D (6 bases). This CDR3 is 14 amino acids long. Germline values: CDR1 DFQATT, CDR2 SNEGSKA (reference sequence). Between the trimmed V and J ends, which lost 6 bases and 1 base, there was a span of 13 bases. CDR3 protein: CSAQGLASYNEQFF. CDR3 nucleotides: TGCAGTGCCCAGGGGCTAGCTTCCTACAATGAGCAGTTCTTC.

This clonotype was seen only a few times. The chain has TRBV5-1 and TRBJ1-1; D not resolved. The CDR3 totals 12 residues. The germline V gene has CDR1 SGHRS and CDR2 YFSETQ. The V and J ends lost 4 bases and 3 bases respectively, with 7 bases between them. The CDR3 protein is CASSVGYTEAFF. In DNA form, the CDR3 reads TGCGCCAGCAGCGTTGGGTACACTGAAGCTTTCTTT.

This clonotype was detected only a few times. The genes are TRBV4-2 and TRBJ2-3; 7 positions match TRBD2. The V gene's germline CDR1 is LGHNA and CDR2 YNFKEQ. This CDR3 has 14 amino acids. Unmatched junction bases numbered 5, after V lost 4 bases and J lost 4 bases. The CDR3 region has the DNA TGTGCCAGCAGCCTAGGACTAGGGGCAGATACGCAGTATTTT. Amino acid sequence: CASSLGLGADTQYF.

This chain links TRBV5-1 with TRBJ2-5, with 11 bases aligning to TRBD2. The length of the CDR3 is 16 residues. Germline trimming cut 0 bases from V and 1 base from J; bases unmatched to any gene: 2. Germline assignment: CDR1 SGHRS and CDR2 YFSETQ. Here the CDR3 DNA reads TGCGCCAGCAGCTTGGGACTAGCGGGGACCCAAGAGACCCAGTACTTC. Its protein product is CASSLGLAGTQETQYF.

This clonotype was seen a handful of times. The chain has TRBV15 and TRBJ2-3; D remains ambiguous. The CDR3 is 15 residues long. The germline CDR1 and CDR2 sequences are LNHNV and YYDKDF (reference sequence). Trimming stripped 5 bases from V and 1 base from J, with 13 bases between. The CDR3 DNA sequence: TGTGCCACCAGCCTATCAAGTCTAGGCACAGATACGCAGTATTTT. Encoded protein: CATSLSSLGTDTQYF.

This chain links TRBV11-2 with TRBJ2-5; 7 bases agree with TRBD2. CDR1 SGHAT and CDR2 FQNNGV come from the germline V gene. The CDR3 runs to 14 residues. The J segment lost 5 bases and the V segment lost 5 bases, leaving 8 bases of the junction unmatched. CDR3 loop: CASSRIQGGETQYF. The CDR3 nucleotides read TGTGCCAGCAGCCGAATTCAGGGAGGGGAGACCCAGTACTTC.

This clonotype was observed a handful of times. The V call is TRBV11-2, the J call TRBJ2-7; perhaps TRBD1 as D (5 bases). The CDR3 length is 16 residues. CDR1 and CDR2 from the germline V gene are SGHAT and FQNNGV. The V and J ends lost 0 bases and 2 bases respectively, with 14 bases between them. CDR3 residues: CASSLDPTGAAYEQYV. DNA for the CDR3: TGTGCCAGCAGCTTAGATCCAACAGGAGCCGCCTACGAGCAGTACGTC.

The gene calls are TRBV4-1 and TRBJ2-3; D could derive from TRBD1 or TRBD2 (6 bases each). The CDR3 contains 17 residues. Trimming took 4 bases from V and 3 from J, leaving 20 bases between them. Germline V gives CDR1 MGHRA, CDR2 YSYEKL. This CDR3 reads CASSPKRGQGITDTQYF. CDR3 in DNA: TGCGCCAGCAGCCCCAAACGGGGGCAGGGGATAACAGATACGCAGTATTTT.